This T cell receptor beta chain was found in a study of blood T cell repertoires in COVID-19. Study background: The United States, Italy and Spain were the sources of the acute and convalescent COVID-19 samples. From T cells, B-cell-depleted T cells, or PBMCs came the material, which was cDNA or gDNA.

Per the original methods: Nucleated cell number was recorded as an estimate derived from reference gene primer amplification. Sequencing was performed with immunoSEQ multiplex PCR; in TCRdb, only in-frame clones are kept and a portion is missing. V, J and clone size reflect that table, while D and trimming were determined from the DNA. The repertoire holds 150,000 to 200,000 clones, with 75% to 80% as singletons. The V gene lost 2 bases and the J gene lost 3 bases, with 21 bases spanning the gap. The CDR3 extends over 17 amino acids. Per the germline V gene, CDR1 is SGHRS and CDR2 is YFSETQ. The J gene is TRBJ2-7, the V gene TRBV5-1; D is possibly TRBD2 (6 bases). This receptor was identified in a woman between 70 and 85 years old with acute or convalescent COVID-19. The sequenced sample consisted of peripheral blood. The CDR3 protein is CASSFGGVTQPFYEQYF. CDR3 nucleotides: TGCGCCAGCAGCTTTGGCGGGGTGACACAACCTTTCTACGAGCAGTACTTC.